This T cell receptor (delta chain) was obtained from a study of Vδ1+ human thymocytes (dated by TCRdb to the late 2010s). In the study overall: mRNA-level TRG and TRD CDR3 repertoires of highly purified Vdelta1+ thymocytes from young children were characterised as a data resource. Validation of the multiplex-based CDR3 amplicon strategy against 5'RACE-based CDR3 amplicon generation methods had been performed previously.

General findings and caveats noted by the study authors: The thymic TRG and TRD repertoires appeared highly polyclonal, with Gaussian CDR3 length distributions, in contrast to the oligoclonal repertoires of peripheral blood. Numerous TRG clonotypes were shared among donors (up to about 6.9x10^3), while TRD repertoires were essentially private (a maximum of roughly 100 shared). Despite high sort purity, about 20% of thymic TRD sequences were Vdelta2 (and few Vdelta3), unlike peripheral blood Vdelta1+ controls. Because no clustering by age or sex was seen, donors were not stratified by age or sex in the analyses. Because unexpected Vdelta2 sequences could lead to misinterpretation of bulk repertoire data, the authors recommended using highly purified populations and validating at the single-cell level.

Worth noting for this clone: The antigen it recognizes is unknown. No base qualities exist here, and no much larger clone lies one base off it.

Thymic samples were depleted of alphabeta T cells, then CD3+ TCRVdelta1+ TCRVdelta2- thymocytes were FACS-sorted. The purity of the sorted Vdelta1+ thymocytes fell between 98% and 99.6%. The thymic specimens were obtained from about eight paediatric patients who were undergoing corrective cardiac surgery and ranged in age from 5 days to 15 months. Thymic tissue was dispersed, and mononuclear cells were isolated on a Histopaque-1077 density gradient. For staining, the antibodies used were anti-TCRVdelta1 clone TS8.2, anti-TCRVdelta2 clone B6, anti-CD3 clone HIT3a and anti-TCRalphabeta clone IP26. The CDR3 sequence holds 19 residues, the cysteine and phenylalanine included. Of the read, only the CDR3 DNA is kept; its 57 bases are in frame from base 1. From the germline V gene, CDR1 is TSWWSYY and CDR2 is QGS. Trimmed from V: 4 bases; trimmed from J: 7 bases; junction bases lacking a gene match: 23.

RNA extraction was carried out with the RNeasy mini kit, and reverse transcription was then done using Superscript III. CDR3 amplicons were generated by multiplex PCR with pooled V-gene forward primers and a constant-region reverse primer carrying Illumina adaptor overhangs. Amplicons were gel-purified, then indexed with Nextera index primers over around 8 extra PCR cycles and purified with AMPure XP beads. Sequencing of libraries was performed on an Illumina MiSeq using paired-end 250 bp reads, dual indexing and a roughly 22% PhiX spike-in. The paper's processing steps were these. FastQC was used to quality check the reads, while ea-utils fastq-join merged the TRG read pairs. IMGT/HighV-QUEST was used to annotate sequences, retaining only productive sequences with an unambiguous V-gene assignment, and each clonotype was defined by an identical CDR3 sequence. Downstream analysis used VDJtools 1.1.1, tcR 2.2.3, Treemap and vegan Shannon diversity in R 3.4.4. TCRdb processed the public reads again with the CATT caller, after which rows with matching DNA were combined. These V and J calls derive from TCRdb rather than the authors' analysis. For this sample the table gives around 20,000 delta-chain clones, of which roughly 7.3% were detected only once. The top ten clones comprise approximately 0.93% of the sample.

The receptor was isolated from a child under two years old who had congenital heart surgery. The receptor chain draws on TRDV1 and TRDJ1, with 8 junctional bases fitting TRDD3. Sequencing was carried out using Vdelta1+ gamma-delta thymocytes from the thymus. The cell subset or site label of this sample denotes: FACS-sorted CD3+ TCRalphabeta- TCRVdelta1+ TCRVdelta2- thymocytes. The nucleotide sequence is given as TGTGCTCTTGGGGGCGCCCCGCTCCTACTTCGGGGGATATGCGGTAAACTCATCTTT. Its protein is CALGGAPLLLRGICGKLIF.